A single sample gave rise to the 29 T cell receptor beta chains below, sequenced in a study of shared clonotypes between healthy human individuals. Clones were read by immunoSEQ multiplex PCR, and TCRdb kept only the in-frame ones, dropping some. In the table there are about 490,000 clones, 60% to 80% of which are singletons. The sequenced sample was PBMCs. These TCRs come from a woman between 35 and 50 years old in good health. Some clones in this sample may be carry-over from other donors' samples.

The chain uses TRBV4-3 and TRBJ1-1, with a weak D call TRBD1 (5 bases). Deletions cut 3 bases from V and 3 bases from J, with 14 bases between. CDR1 and CDR2 (germline): LGHNA, YSLEER. This CDR3 has 15 residues. CDR3 coding DNA: TGCGCCAGCAGCCAGGAGGGCAGGGCGGACACTGAAGCTTTCTTT. Amino acids: CASSQEGRADTEAFF.

The CDR3 reads CASVKVLAGGYEQYF. CDR3 in DNA: TGTGCCAGCGTTAAGGTCCTAGCGGGGGGCTACGAGCAGTACTTC. This chain connects TRBV7-2 to TRBJ2-7; TRBD2 agrees at 11 bases. Trimming took 8 bases from V and 3 from J; bases not matched to a gene: 9. The length of the CDR3 is 15 residues. Per the germline V gene, CDR1 is SGHTA and CDR2 is FQGNSA.

Only one count was recorded for this clone. The chain combines TRBV10-3 with TRBJ1-4; D gene unclear. The germline gives CDR1 ENHRY, CDR2 SYGVKD. CDR3 length: 14 amino acids. V gave up 6 bases and J gave up 4 bases, with 12 bases separating them. The CDR3 here is CAISETGNNEKLFF. CDR3 sequence (DNA): TGTGCCATCAGCGAGACGGGAAATAATGAAAAACTGTTTTTT.

V gene TRBV2 combines with J gene TRBJ1-6, with D unresolved. V was clipped by 6 bases and J by 7 bases, with 4 bases between them. The CDR3 totals 11 residues. Germline V CDR1 and CDR2: SNHLY, FYNNEI. The CDR3 is CASRDNSPLHF. CDR3 coding DNA: TGTGCCAGCAGGGACAATTCACCCCTCCACTTT.

Concerning this clone itself: The sample has other DNA sequences that encode this CDR3 too. V gene TRBV6-1 combines with J gene TRBJ2-1; 7 positions match TRBD2. Germline V gene lookup returns CDR1 MNHNS and CDR2 SASEGT. CDR3 length equals 14 residues. V gave up 0 bases and J gave up 4 bases; unmatched junction bases: 0. The CDR3 reads CASSEAGGYNEQFF. As DNA, the CDR3 is TGTGCCAGCAGTGAAGCGGGAGGGTACAATGAGCAGTTCTTC.

This rearrangement joins TRBV7-2 to TRBJ2-2; maybe TRBD1 (6 bases). V was trimmed by 4 bases and J by 1 base, leaving 7 bases between them. The CDR3 is 14 residues long. The germline CDR1 and CDR2 sequences are SGHTA and FQGNSA. CDR3 DNA sequence: TGTGCCAGCAGCTGGGGGCGGAACACCGGGGAGCTGTTTTTT. Its translation is CASSWGRNTGELFF.

The J gene is TRBJ2-7, the V gene TRBV7-9; D uncertain. This CDR3 is 13 amino acids long. Germline V gene lookup returns CDR1 SEHNR and CDR2 FQNEAQ (reference sequence). Trimming shortened V by 4 bases and J by 2 bases, and 9 bases separated the two germline ends. This chain's CDR3 is CASSSTSPYEQYF. The CDR3 DNA is TGTGCCAGCAGCTCCACGTCCCCCTACGAGCAGTACTTC.

The CDR3 region is CASSLELTGNTIYF. For the CDR3, the DNA is TGTGCCAGCAGCTTGGAATTGACTGGAAACACCATATATTTT. This chain connects TRBV5-4 to TRBJ1-3, with D unclear. The CDR3 loop spans 14 amino acids. Germline values: CDR1 SGHNT, CDR2 YYREEE (reference sequence). With 0 bases removed from V and 2 bases from J, the gap between germline ends came to 6 bases.

The chain employs TRBV6-1 and TRBJ2-5, with D possibly TRBD2 on 6 matching bases. This CDR3 spans 15 amino acids. Looked up from germline, CDR1 is MNHNS and CDR2 is SASEGT. Trimming shortened V by 1 base and J by 5 bases, and 14 bases separated the two germline ends. CDR3 DNA: TGTGCCAGCAGTGAAGGGCTAGCGAGTGGCGAGACCCAGTACTTC. Its protein product is CASSEGLASGETQYF.

The chain uses TRBV4-3 and TRBJ1-3; no firm D call. The V gene lost 4 bases and the J gene lost 2 bases, with 9 bases spanning the gap. Per germline, CDR1 LGHNA and CDR2 YSLEER. The CDR3 extends over 14 amino acids. CDR3 loop: CASSPQIAGNTIYF. The DNA for the CDR3 is TGCGCCAGCAGCCCCCAAATAGCTGGAAACACCATATATTTT.

Concerning this clone: The sample has other DNA sequences that encode this CDR3 too. The chain uses TRBV19 and TRBJ2-7; D is perhaps TRBD1 or TRBD2 (5 bases each). V lost 3 bases, J lost 2 bases, and 8 bases lay in between. CDR1 and CDR2 (germline): LNHDA, SQIVND (reference sequence). CDR3 length equals 13 residues. The CDR3 nucleotides read TGTGCCAGTAGTATTGGGGGAACCTACGAGCAGTACTTC. The encoded protein is CASSIGGTYEQYF. Full variable domain (outside the CDR3, taken from reference TRBV19 and TRBJ2-7): DGGITQSPKYLFRKEGQNVTLSCEQNLNHDAMYWYRQDPGQGLRLIYYSQIVNDFQKGDIAEGYSVSREKKESFPLTVTSAQKNPTAFYLCASSIGGTYEQYFGPGTRLTVT.

This clone turned up a few times. The V call is TRBV14, the J call TRBJ1-4; tentatively, D is TRBD1 (5 bases). The CDR3 loop spans 14 amino acids. CDR1 and CDR2 (germline): SGHDN, FVKESK. The V end lost 5 bases, the J end lost 6 bases, and 13 bases lay between the germline ends. CDR3 DNA: TGTGCCAGCAGCTGGACATCTCAAGATGAAAAACTGTTTTTT. It yields the protein CASSWTSQDEKLFF.

Only one count was recorded for this clone. The J gene is TRBJ1-5, the V gene TRBV7-9; D perhaps matches TRBD1 (5 bases). The CDR3 covers 18 residues. CDR1 and CDR2 from the germline V gene are SEHNR and FQNEAQ (reference sequence). V was pared by 4 bases and J by 2 bases, with 21 bases between. CDR3 protein: CASSWYIGFGTGNQPQHF. CDR3 sequence (DNA): TGTGCCAGCAGCTGGTATATCGGATTCGGGACGGGCAATCAGCCCCAGCATTTT.

The J gene is TRBJ2-3, the V gene TRBV28, with D perhaps matching TRBD1 or TRBD2 (5 bases each). Germline V gene sequence: CDR1 MDHEN, CDR2 SYDVKM. This CDR3 contains 15 residues. Trimming left V 7 bases short and J 1 base short, with 15 bases between. The CDR3 DNA sequence: TGTGCCAGCAAGCCCGCCGGGGACGGCACAGATACGCAGTATTTT. It is translated as CASKPAGDGTDTQYF.

V and J are TRBV21-1 and TRBJ2-6; the table calls TRBD1, which could not be checked here. TRBV21-1 is a listed pseudogene. The CDR3 is 15 amino acids. The CDR3 DNA sequence: TGTGCCAGCAGCAAAGACAGCTCTGGGGCCAACGTCCTGACTTTC. Amino acids: CASSKDSSGANVLTF.

This clone was seen only a few times. The chain carries TRBV15 and TRBJ2-1, with 9 nucleotides matching TRBD2. Germline CDR1 LNHNV, CDR2 YYDKDF (reference sequence). The CDR3 totals 15 residues. With V trimmed by 5 bases and J by 7 bases, 9 bases remained unmatched. The CDR3: CATSFLAGPGNEQFF. The CDR3 coding sequence is TGTGCCACCAGCTTTCTAGCGGGACCTGGGAATGAGCAGTTCTTC.

CDR3 bases: TGTGCCAGTAGTATTTCTGACGGCACAGATACGCAGTATTTT. Translation gives CASSISDGTDTQYF. The J gene is TRBJ2-3, the V gene TRBV19; D gene uncertain. The germline V gene has CDR1 LNHDA and CDR2 SQIVND (reference sequence). V was clipped by 3 bases and J by 1 base, with 8 bases between them. The CDR3 totals 14 residues.

The chain has TRBV5-1 and TRBJ1-2, with 7 bases aligning to TRBD1. V trimming: 0 bases; J trimming: 8 bases; junction bases outside the gene matches: 10. This CDR3 contains 15 residues. Per the germline V gene, CDR1 is SGHRS and CDR2 is YFSETQ. CDR3 residues: CASSLGQGYLYGYTF. The CDR3 DNA is TGCGCCAGCAGCTTGGGACAGGGTTACTTGTACGGCTACACCTTC.

The chain carries TRBV30 and TRBJ2-3; D uncertain. V gave up 5 bases and J gave up 2 bases, with 11 bases separating them. The CDR3 runs 13 residues. Germline CDR1 GTSNPN, CDR2 SVGIG (reference sequence). As DNA, the CDR3 is TGTGCCTGGGTAGCACGGAACACAGATACGCAGTATTTT. Protein sequence: CAWVARNTDTQYF.

The chain links TRBV5-4 to TRBJ2-1; 11 bases are shared with TRBD2. CDR3 length: 15 residues. Trimming removed 4 bases from V and 6 bases from J; junction bases left unmatched: 6. Per the germline V gene, CDR1 is SGHNT and CDR2 is YYREEE (reference sequence). The CDR3 is CASSRRLAGSNEQFF. DNA of the CDR3: TGTGCCAGCAGCCGTAGACTAGCGGGATCCAATGAGCAGTTCTTC. The full variable domain, with the rest looked up from reference TRBV5-4 and TRBJ2-1, is ETGVTQSPTHLIKTRGQQVTLRCSSQSGHNTVSWYQQALGQGPQFIFQYYREEENGRGNFPPRFSGLQFPNYSSELNVNALELDDSALYLCASSRRLAGSNEQFFGPGTRLTVL.

The genes are TRBV7-2 and TRBJ2-2; TRBD2 is a possible D gene (6 bases). The CDR3 covers 17 residues. Germline V lookup: CDR1 SGHTA, CDR2 FQGNSA. The V end lost 1 base, the J end lost 10 bases, and 22 bases lay between the germline ends. Written as DNA, the CDR3 is TGTGCCAGCAGCTTAGGGCCCGGGGGAGTCATTGGTTTGGAGCTGTTTTTT. This sequence encodes CASSLGPGGVIGLELFF.

The chain recombines TRBV6-5 with TRBJ1-1; D is possibly TRBD1 (6 bases). Germline lookup yields CDR1 MNHEY and CDR2 SVGAGI. The CDR3 totals 13 residues. V was pared by 6 bases and J by 4 bases, with 12 bases between. The CDR3 is CASSRGVSTEAFF. CDR3 coding DNA: TGTGCCAGCAGCAGGGGTGTAAGCACTGAAGCTTTCTTT.

This clone was seen only a few times. The chain is built from TRBV30 and TRBJ1-1; D remains unclear. The V end was cut by 1 base, the J end by 3 bases, with 9 bases between. The CDR3 extends over 13 amino acids. Germline V gene sequence: CDR1 GTSNPN, CDR2 SVGIG (reference sequence). In nucleotides, the CDR3 is TGTGCCTGGAGTGCAGAAGTTCACACTGAAGCTTTCTTT. It codes for CAWSAEVHTEAFF. The full variable domain, rest sourced from reference TRBV30 and TRBJ1-1, is SQTIHQWPATLVQPVGSPLSLECTVEGTSNPNLYWYRQAAGRGLQLLFYSVGIGQISSEVPQNLSASRPQDRQFILSSKKLLLSDSGFYLCAWSAEVHTEAFFGQGTRLTVV.

This clone has only a few counts. The V gene is TRBV28, the J gene TRBJ2-5; D is perhaps TRBD2 (6 bases). The V gene lost 2 bases and the J gene lost 9 bases, with 19 bases spanning the gap. The germline V gene has CDR1 MDHEN and CDR2 SYDVKM. This CDR3 spans 15 amino acids. The CDR3 DNA follows: TGTGCCAGCAGTTTAAGTACGGGAGAGGCGGCGGCCCAGTACTTC. Its translation: CASSLSTGEAAAQYF.

This chain links TRBV19 with TRBJ2-7; D may be TRBD1 (5 bases). Germline V gives CDR1 LNHDA, CDR2 SQIVND (reference sequence). CDR3 length: 14 residues. The V end was cut by 3 bases, the J end by 3 bases, with 12 bases between. The CDR3 DNA follows: TGTGCCAGTAGTATTCTAGGGGCGCACTACGAGCAGTACTTC. Its translation: CASSILGAHYEQYF.

This chain uses TRBV28 with TRBJ2-5; D is ambiguous. Trimming pared 4 bases from V and 5 bases from J, leaving 14 bases between. Germline lookup yields CDR1 MDHEN and CDR2 SYDVKM. This CDR3 spans 14 amino acids. Written as DNA, the CDR3 is TGTGCCAGCAGTTCCCCTAGTTTTGTCGAGACCCAGTACTTC. Translation: CASSSPSFVETQYF.

This chain uses TRBV18 with TRBJ2-7, with D maybe TRBD2 (6 bases). Trimming took off 3 bases at V and 3 bases at J, with 12 bases between the two ends. The CDR3 runs to 14 residues. Germline V gives CDR1 KGHSH, CDR2 LQKENI. Here the CDR3 reads CASSPEREIYEQYF. CDR3 nucleotide sequence: TGTGCCAGCTCACCTGAACGGGAGATCTACGAGCAGTACTTC.

This chain connects TRBV5-1 to TRBJ2-5; D unclear. Trimming cost V 2 bases and J 1 base, with 9 bases left between them. CDR1 is SGHRS and CDR2 is YFSETQ in the germline V gene. CDR3 length: 14 amino acids. CDR3 in amino acids: CASSFVQTQETQYF. In DNA, the CDR3 is TGCGCCAGCAGCTTCGTACAGACCCAAGAGACCCAGTACTTC.

This clone was counted a few times. This chain joins TRBV29-1 and TRBJ2-7; 11 bases align to TRBD1. Trimming removed 3 bases from V and 4 bases from J; junction bases left unmatched: 11. There are 16 residues in the CDR3. Germline V gene data show CDR1 as SQVTM and CDR2 as ANQGSEA. The CDR3 DNA reads as TGCAGCGTTGAGGGGGTCGTGGGACAGGGGGAATACGAGCAGTACTTC. Its translation: CSVEGVVGQGEYEQYF.